This is a list of T cell receptor beta chains from one sample in a study of shared clonotypes between healthy human individuals. Assay used: immunoSEQ multiplex PCR; TCRdb lists only in-frame clones, some missing. The data contain fewer than 400,000 clones, approximately 79% of them singletons. The specimen sequenced was memory CD4+ T cells sorted from blood. These receptors all stem from a man aged 30 to 45 in good health. The CDR3 runs from the conserved cysteine through the conserved F or W. A D gene is named only where the DNA matches it firmly. Expanded clones get a size class; other rows say once, few or many, or leave the size out.

J gene,V gene,clone size,D gene,CDR3 length,CDR3 protein,CDR3 DNA
TRBJ2-4,TRBV5-1,.,.,15,CASSLAGGRRDIQYF,TGCGCCAGCAGCTTGGCCGGGGGCCGGAGGGACATTCAGTACTTC
TRBJ1-4,TRBV7-2,.,.,14,CASSGGTALEKLFF,TGTGCCAGCAGCGGAGGGACGGCCTTAGAAAAACTGTTTTTT
TRBJ2-7,TRBV5-4,.,TRBD1,14,CASSTPGQQYEQYF,TGTGCCAGCAGTACTCCGGGACAGCAATACGAGCAGTACTTC
TRBJ2-5,TRBV7-2,.,.,11,CASSYYETQYF,TGTGCCAGCAGCTACTATGAGACCCAGTACTTC
TRBJ2-1,TRBV11-2,.,.,13,CASSLGPDNEQFF,TGTGCCAGCAGCTTAGGACCCGACAATGAGCAGTTCTTC
TRBJ1-2,TRBV2,once,TRBD1,14,CASRAGTETNGYTF,TGTGCCAGCAGGGCCGGGACAGAGACGAATGGCTACACCTTC
TRBJ2-1,TRBV11-2,.,TRBD1,15,CASSLTGRTYNEQFF,TGTGCCAGCAGCCTGACAGGGAGAACCTACAATGAGCAGTTCTTC
TRBJ1-1,TRBV29-1,.,TRBD1,15,CSVGSFSTGATEAFF,TGCAGCGTTGGGTCCTTTTCGACAGGGGCCACTGAAGCTTTCTTT
TRBJ2-3,TRBV9,.,TRBD2,14,CASSAGLATDTQYF,TGTGCCAGCAGCGCGGGACTAGCGACAGATACGCAGTATTTT
TRBJ2-7,TRBV5-1,few,.,15,CASSLDGGLYYEQYF,TGCGCCAGCAGCTTGGACGGGGGACTTTACTACGAGCAGTACTTC
TRBJ2-2,TRBV11-2,.,.,13,CASSYLYAGELFF,TGTGCCAGCAGCTATCTCTACGCCGGGGAGCTGTTTTTT
TRBJ1-6,TRBV5-6,once,TRBD1,14,CASSGQELRSPLHF,TGTGCCAGTTCCGGACAGGAGCTTCGATCACCCCTCCACTTT